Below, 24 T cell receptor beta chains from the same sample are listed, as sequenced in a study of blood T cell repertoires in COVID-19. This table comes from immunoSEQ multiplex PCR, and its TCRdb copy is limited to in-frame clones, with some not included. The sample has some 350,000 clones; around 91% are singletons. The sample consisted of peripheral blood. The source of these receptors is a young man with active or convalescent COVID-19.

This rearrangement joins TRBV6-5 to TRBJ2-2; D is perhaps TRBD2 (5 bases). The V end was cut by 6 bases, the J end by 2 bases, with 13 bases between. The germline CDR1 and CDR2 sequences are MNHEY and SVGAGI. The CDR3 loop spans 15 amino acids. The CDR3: CASRPSGLNTGELFF. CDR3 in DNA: TGTGCCAGCAGACCATCCGGACTCAACACCGGGGAGCTGTTTTTT.

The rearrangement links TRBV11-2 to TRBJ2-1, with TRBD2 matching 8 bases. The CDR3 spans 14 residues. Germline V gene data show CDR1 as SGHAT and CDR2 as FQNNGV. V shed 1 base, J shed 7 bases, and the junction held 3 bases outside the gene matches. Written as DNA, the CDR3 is TGTGCCAGCAGCTTAGTTGGGACTAGAAATGAGCAGTTCTTC. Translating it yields CASSLVGTRNEQFF.

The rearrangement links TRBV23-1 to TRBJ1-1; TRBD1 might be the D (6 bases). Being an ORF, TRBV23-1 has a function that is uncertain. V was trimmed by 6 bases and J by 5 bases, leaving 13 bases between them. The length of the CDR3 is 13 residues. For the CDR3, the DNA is TGCGCCAGCAGGAAAGGGGGTTGTACTGAAGCTTTCTTT. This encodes CASRKGGCTEAFF.

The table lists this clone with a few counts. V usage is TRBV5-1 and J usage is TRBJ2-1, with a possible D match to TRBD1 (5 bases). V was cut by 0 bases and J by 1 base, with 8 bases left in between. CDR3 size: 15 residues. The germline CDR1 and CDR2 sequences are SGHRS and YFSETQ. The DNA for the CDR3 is TGCGCCAGCAGCTTGGAACAGGTTTCCTACAATGAGCAGTTCTTC. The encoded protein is CASSLEQVSYNEQFF.

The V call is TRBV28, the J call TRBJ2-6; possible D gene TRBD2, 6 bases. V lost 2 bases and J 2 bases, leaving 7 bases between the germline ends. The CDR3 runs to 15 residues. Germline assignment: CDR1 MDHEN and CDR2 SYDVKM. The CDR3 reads CASSLGGTGANVLTF. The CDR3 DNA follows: TGTGCCAGCAGTTTAGGAGGGACTGGGGCCAACGTCCTGACTTTC.

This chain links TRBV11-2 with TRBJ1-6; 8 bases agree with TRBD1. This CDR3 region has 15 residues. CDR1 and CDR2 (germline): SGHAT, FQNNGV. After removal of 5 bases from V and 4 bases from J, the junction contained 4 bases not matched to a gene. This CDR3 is CASSHRTGYNSPLHF. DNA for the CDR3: TGTGCCAGCAGCCACAGGACAGGGTATAATTCACCCCTCCACTTT.

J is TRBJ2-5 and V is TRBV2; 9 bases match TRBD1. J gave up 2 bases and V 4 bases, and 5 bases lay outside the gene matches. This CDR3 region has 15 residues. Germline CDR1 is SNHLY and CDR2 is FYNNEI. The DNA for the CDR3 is TGTGCCAGCAGTGGCCGGGACAGGGTTCAAGAGACCCAGTACTTC. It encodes CASSGRDRVQETQYF.

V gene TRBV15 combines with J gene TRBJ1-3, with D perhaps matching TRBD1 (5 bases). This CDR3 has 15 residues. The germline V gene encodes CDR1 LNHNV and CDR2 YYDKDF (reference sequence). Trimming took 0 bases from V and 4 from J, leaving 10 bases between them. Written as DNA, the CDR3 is TGTGCCACCAGCAGAGACAGGGCGGCGGGAAACACCATATATTTT. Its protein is CATSRDRAAGNTIYF. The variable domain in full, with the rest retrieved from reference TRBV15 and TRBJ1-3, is DAMVIQNPRYQVTQFGKPVTLSCSQTLNHNVMYWYQQKSSQAPKLLFHYYDKDFNNEADTPDNFQSRRPNTSFCFLDIRSPGLGDTAMYLCATSRDRAAGNTIYFGEGSWLTVV.

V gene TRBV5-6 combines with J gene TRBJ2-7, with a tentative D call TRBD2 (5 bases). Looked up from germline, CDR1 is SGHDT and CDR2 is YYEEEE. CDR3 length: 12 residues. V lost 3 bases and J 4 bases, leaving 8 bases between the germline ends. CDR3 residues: CASSSRTYEQYF. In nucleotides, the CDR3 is TGTGCCAGCAGCTCGAGGACTTACGAGCAGTACTTC.

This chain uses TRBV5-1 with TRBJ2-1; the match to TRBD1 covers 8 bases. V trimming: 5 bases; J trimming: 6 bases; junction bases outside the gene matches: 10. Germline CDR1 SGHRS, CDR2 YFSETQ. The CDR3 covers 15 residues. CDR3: CASSIGQGAFNEQFF. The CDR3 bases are TGCGCCAGCAGTATTGGGCAGGGGGCGTTCAATGAGCAGTTCTTC.

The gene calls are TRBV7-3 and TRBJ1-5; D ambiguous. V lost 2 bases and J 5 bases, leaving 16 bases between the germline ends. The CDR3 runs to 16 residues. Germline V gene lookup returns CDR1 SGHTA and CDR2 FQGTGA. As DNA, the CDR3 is TGTGCCAGCAGCTTATTGGATAAGCGGTTCGATCAGCCCCAGCATTTT. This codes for CASSLLDKRFDQPQHF.

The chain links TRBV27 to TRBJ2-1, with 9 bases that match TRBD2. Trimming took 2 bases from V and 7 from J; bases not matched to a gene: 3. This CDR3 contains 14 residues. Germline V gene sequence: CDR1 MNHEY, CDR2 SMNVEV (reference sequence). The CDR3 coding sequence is TGTGCCAGCAGTTTAAGCGGGGGGACTAATGAGCAGTTCTTC. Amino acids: CASSLSGGTNEQFF.

In DNA, the CDR3 is TGCAGCGCCTCGGGGAAGATGACAGATACGCAGTATTTT. Residues: CSASGKMTDTQYF. This chain uses TRBV29-1 with TRBJ2-3, with TRBD2 as a possible D gene (5 bases). CDR1 is SQVTM and CDR2 is ANQGSEA in the germline V gene. Trimming shortened V by 7 bases and J by 3 bases, and 14 bases separated the two germline ends. There are 13 residues in the CDR3.

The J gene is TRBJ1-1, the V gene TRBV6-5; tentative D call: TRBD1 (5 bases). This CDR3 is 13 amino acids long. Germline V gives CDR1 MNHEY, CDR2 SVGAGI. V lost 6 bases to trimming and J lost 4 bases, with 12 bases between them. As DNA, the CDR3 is TGTGCCAGCAGGCCCCCAGGGTCCACTGAAGCTTTCTTT. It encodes CASRPPGSTEAFF.

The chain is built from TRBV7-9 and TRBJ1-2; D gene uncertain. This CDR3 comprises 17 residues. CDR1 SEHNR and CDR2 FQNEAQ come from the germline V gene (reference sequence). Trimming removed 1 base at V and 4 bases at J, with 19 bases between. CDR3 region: CASSLDAGEMGRYGYTF. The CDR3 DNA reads TGTGCCAGCAGCTTAGACGCCGGGGAAATGGGTCGCTATGGCTACACCTTC. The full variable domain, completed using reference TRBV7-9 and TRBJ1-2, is DTGVSQNPRHKITKRGQNVTFRCDPISEHNRLYWYRQTLGQGPEFLTYFQNEAQLEKSRLLSDRFSAERPKGSFSTLEIQRTEQGDSAMYLCASSLDAGEMGRYGYTFGSGTRLTVV.

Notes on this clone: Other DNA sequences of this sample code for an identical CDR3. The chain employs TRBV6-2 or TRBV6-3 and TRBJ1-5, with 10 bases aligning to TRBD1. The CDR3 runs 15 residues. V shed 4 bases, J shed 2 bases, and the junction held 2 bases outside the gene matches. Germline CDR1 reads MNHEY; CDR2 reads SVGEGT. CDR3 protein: CASSSGQGGNQPQHF. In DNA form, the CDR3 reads TGTGCCAGCAGTTCCGGACAGGGGGGCAATCAGCCCCAGCATTTT.

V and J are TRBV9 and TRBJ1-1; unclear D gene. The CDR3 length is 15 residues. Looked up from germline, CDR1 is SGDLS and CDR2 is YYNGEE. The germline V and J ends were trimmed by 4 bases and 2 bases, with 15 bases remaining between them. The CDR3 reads CASSPEVGRNTEAFF. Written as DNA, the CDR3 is TGTGCCAGCAGCCCCGAAGTTGGGAGAAACACTGAAGCTTTCTTT.

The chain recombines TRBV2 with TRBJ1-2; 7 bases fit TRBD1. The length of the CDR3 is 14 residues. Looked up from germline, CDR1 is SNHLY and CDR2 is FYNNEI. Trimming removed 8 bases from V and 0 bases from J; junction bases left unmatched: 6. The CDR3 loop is CASRTGFANYGYTF. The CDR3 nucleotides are TGTGCCAGCCGGACAGGTTTTGCTAACTATGGCTACACCTTC.

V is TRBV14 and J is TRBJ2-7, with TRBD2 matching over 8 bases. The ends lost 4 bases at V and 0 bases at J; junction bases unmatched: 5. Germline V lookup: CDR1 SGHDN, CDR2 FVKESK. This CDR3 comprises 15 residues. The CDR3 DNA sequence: TGTGCCAGCAGCCCAGGCGGGAGGAGCTCCTACGAGCAGTACTTC. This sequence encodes CASSPGGRSSYEQYF.

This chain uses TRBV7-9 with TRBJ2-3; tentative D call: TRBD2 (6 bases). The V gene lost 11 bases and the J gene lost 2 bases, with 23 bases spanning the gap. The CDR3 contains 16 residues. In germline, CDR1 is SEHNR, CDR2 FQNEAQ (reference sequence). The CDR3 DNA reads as TGTGCCTGGAAAGGTGGGGGGACGGTGCCCACAGATACGCAGTATTTT. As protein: CAWKGGGTVPTDTQYF.

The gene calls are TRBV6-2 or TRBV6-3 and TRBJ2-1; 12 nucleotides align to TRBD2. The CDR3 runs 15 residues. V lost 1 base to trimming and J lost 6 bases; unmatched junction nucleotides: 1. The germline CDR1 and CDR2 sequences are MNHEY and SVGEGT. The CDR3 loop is CASSYLGLAGNEQFF. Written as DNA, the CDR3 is TGTGCCAGCAGTTACTTGGGACTAGCGGGCAATGAGCAGTTCTTC.

CDR3 coding DNA: TGTGCCAGCTACGGGGACAGCCTATGGCCCCAGCATTTT. Protein: CASYGDSLWPQHF. This chain joins TRBV28 and TRBJ1-5; 7 bases align to TRBD1. The CDR3 runs 13 residues. V gave up 8 bases and J gave up 9 bases; unmatched junction bases: 10. Germline V gene lookup returns CDR1 MDHEN and CDR2 SYDVKM.

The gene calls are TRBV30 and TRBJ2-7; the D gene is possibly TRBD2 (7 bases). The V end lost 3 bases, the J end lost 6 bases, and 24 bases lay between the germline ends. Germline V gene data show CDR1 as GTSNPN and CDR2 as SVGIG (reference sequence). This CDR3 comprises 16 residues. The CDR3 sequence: CAWRTPTAGAHGEQYF. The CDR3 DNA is TGTGCCTGGAGAACCCCTACGGCGGGGGCGCATGGCGAGCAGTACTTC.

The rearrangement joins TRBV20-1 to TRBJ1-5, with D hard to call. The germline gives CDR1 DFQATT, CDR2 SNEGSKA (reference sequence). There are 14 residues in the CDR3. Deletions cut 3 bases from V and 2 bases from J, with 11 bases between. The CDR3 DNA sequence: TGCAGTGCTAGTTCTGGGCTCGGCAATCAGCCCCAGCATTTT. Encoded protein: CSASSGLGNQPQHF.